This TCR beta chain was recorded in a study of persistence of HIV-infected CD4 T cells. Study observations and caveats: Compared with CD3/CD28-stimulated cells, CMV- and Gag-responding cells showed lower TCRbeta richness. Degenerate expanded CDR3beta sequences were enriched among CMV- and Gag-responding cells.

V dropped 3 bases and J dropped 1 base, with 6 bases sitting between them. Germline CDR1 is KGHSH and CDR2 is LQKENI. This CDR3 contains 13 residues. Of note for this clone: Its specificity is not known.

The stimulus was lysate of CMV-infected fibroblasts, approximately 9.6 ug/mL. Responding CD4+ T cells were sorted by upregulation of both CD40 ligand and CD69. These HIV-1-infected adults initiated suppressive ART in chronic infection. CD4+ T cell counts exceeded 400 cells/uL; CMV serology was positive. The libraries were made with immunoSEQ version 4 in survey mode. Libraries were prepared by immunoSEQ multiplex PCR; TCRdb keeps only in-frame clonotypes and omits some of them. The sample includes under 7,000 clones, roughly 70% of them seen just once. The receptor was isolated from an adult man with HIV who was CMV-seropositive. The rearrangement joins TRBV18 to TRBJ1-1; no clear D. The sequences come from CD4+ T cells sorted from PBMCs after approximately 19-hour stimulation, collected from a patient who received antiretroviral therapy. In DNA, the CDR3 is TGTGCCAGCTCACCGAACGGGAACACTGAAGCTTTCTTT. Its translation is CASSPNGNTEAFF.